The 7 T cell receptor beta chains listed next were all sequenced from one sample in a study of T-cell reconstitution after alpha-beta-depleted transplantation in children. Library preparation (for TCRbeta) was performed with unique molecular identifiers. MiXCR, applied by TCRdb to the PCR reads, yields one record per CDR3 protein. Counted here are 640,000 or so distinct CDR3 sequences, about 15% occurring once; the ten biggest clones make up 0.8% to 1.1%. Sequences were derived from PBMCs from the stem cell graft donor, sampled from the stem cell graft. Receptors were obtained from a human donor who donated a stem cell graft to a child with acute myeloid leukemia.

As to this clonotype: This may be a read error: a much more frequent sequence differs by one nucleotide. J is TRBJ1-2 and V is TRBV20-1; D unclear. CDR1 and CDR2 from the germline V gene are DFQATT and SNEGSKA (reference sequence). The CDR3 is 11 residues long. V dropped 3 bases and J dropped 8 bases, with 10 bases sitting between them. CDR3 in DNA: TGCAGTGCTAGCCCGCTGTTCGGCTACACCTTC. Its translation is CSASPLFGYTF.

This clonotype was recorded many times. The J gene is TRBJ1-2, the V gene TRBV10-3; D uncertain. The ends were cut back, 2 bases at V and 4 bases at J, with 8 bases in the middle. CDR1 is ENHRY and CDR2 is SYGVKD in the germline V gene. This CDR3 is built from 13 residues. CDR3 region: CAISEEGAYGYTF. Here the CDR3 DNA reads TGTGCCATCAGTGAGGAAGGAGCCTATGGCTACACCTTC.

V is TRBV20-1 and J is TRBJ2-1; TRBD2 aligns across 9 bases. The J segment lost 4 bases and the V segment lost 4 bases, leaving 8 bases of the junction unmatched. In germline, CDR1 is DFQATT, CDR2 SNEGSKA (reference sequence). This CDR3 is built from 15 residues. CDR3 protein: CSANPGLAPYNEQFF. CDR3 in DNA: TGCAGTGCTAACCCCGGACTAGCGCCTTACAATGAGCAGTTCTTC.

Ten or more counts support this clonotype. V gene TRBV29-1 combines with J gene TRBJ2-1; D is unresolved. The CDR3 runs to 11 residues. Germline V lookup: CDR1 SQVTM, CDR2 ANQGSEA. CDR3 loop: CSAPLGGEQFF. In DNA, the CDR3 is TGCAGTGCTCCATTAGGCGGAGAGCAGTTCTTC.

In this sample, this clonotype turned up many times. The chain is built from TRBV4-3 and TRBJ2-1; 12 nucleotides agree with TRBD1. Germline trimming cut 5 bases from V and 3 bases from J; bases unmatched to any gene: 5. The germline gives CDR1 LGHNA, CDR2 YSLEER. The CDR3 consists of 16 residues. As DNA, the CDR3 is TGCGCCAGCAGCGAAGGGACAGGGGGCTTCTACAATGAGCAGTTCTTC. Its protein product is CASSEGTGGFYNEQFF.

This clonotype has just a few counts. The genes are TRBV24-1 and TRBJ2-5; TRBD1 matches 8 bases. The J segment lost 3 bases and the V segment lost 4 bases, leaving 3 bases of the junction unmatched. The CDR3 sequence is 14 residues long. Germline CDR1 KGHDR, CDR2 SFDVKD. CDR3: CATSDMDREETQYF. In nucleotides, the CDR3 is TGTGCCACCAGTGACATGGACAGGGAAGAGACCCAGTACTTC.

In this sample, this clonotype turned up a few times. V gene TRBV20-1 combines with J gene TRBJ2-1; TRBD2 aligns across 13 bases. This CDR3 is built from 16 residues. J lost 3 bases, V lost 5 bases, and 7 bases had no gene match. The germline CDR1 and CDR2 sequences are DFQATT and SNEGSKA (reference sequence). In DNA form, the CDR3 reads TGCAGTGCTGAGACTAGCGGGGGGTTCAACTACAATGAGCAGTTCTTC. Protein: CSAETSGGFNYNEQFF.